The 15 T cell receptor beta chains reported below all come from one sample, sequenced in a study of blood T cells in healthy people across ages. With a J-beta primer mix and a sample-barcoded 5' primer, a second PCR ran 7 to 11 cycles. From the 5' RACE reads, TCRdb called clonotypes with MiXCR, one entry per CDR3 protein. The sample includes 850,000 or so distinct CDR3 sequences, less than 35% seen only once; the top ten take around 16%. The sequenced sample was blood. These receptors were collected from a woman older than 75 in good health.

The V and J genes are TRBV20-1 and TRBJ2-1, with 7 bases matching TRBD2. Germline V gene data show CDR1 as DFQATT and CDR2 as SNEGSKA (reference sequence). After removal of 2 bases from V and 5 bases from J, the junction contained 3 bases not matched to a gene. The CDR3 length is 13 residues. This CDR3 is CSARTGGNNEQFF. The CDR3 nucleotides are TGCAGTGCTAGAACCGGGGGGAACAATGAGCAGTTCTTC.

This clonotype was detected a few times. The junction and the germline gene differ at one end; a read error may be behind it. Here the CDR3 reads CAGSLGQGVNYGYTF. The DNA of the CDR3 is TGTGCCGGCAGCTTGGGACAGGGGGTGAATTATGGCTACACCTTC. The chain recombines TRBV7-2 with TRBJ1-2, with TRBD1 matching over 11 bases. The V gene's germline CDR1 is SGHTA and CDR2 FQGNSA. This CDR3 contains 15 residues.

This clonotype was counted at least ten times. The chain carries TRBV5-1 and TRBJ2-3; D might be TRBD1 or TRBD2, each matching 5 bases. The CDR3 has 18 amino acids. Germline V lookup: CDR1 SGHRS, CDR2 YFSETQ. The V end lost 0 bases, the J end lost 1 base, and 18 bases lay between the germline ends. This CDR3 reads CASSLGLAERGRTDTQYF. CDR3 DNA: TGCGCCAGCAGCTTGGGACTGGCGGAGAGGGGCCGCACAGATACGCAGTATTTT.

This clonotype was counted many times. The CDR3 loop is CASSLEQGLSTDTQYF. In DNA, the CDR3 is TGTGCCAGCAGCTTAGAACAGGGTCTATCCACAGATACGCAGTATTTT. The chain links TRBV7-2 to TRBJ2-3; possible D gene TRBD1, 6 bases. Germline V gene sequence: CDR1 SGHTA, CDR2 FQGNSA. V was cut by 1 base and J by 2 bases, with 13 bases left in between. The CDR3 runs to 16 residues.

Comments on this clonotype: A read error may be the cause here, since a much bigger clone is one base away. The genes are TRBV2 and TRBJ2-7; 7 bases align to TRBD1. The germline gives CDR1 SNHLY, CDR2 FYNNEI. Trimming took 7 bases from V and 1 from J; bases not matched to a gene: 10. This CDR3 spans 15 amino acids. Here the CDR3 DNA reads TGTGCCAGCAATCCGGGACAGAGTTTTTCCTACGAGCAGTACTTC. Translated, it gives CASNPGQSFSYEQYF. The variable domain in full, with the rest retrieved from reference TRBV2 and TRBJ2-7, is EPEVTQTPSHQVTQMGQEVILRCVPISNHLYFYWYRQILGQKVEFLVSFYNNEISEKSEIFDDQFSVERPDGSNFTLKIRSTKLEDSAMYFCASNPGQSFSYEQYFGPGTRLTVT.

This clonotype was counted a few times. A much larger clone lies a single base off, so this may be a read error. The V and J genes are TRBV15 and TRBJ2-1, with D perhaps TRBD1 (6 bases). The germline CDR1 and CDR2 sequences are LNHNV and YYDKDF (reference sequence). This CDR3 spans 14 amino acids. Trimming stripped 0 bases from V and 13 bases from J, with 16 bases between. CDR3 coding DNA: TGTGCCACCAGCAGAGATCAGGGACAAGAGACCCAGTTCTTC. It encodes CATSRDQGQETQFF.

The chain employs TRBV20-1 and TRBJ2-2, with 13 bases aligning to TRBD2. Germline values: CDR1 DFQATT, CDR2 SNEGSKA (reference sequence). CDR3 size: 18 residues. The V gene end was trimmed by 1 base and the J gene end by 0 bases; junction bases not matched to a gene: 5. This CDR3 is CSARVTSGGHANTGELFF. The CDR3 DNA reads as TGCAGTGCTAGAGTGACTAGCGGGGGGCACGCGAACACCGGGGAGCTGTTTTTT.

This clonotype was counted at least ten times. J is TRBJ2-1 and V is TRBV11-2; D remains unclear. The CDR3 is 14 amino acids. Between the trimmed V and J ends, which lost 4 bases and 7 bases, there was a span of 14 bases. Germline V gene sequence: CDR1 SGHAT, CDR2 FQNNGV. The CDR3 region is CASSSGEAINEQFF. DNA of the CDR3: TGTGCCAGCAGCTCCGGTGAGGCCATAAATGAGCAGTTCTTC.

This rearrangement joins TRBV3-1 to TRBJ1-1; D might be TRBD1 (6 bases). Deletions cut 4 bases from V and 10 bases from J, with 25 bases between. CDR3 length: 16 amino acids. The germline V gene encodes CDR1 LGHDT and CDR2 YNNKEL (reference sequence). CDR3 loop: CASSPIRGGANFVAFF. CDR3 nucleotides: TGTGCCAGCAGCCCTATCCGGGGGGGGGCTAATTTTGTAGCTTTCTTT.

This clonotype appeared many times. The chain employs TRBV5-1 and TRBJ1-2; 8 bases agree with TRBD1. The germline CDR1 and CDR2 sequences are SGHRS and YFSETQ. With 4 bases clipped from V and 7 bases from J, the junction kept 6 bases outside the gene matches. The CDR3 length is 13 residues. CDR3 protein: CASSPQGAVGYTF. The DNA for the CDR3 is TGCGCCAGCAGCCCTCAGGGGGCCGTTGGCTACACCTTC.

The V and J genes are TRBV11-2 and TRBJ2-4, with TRBD1 matching over 7 bases. The junction had 2 bases not matched to a gene; V was cut back by 1 base and J by 5 bases. Germline values: CDR1 SGHAT, CDR2 FQNNGV. The CDR3 spans 14 residues. CDR3 amino acids: CASSLVDRENIQYF. The CDR3 region has the DNA TGTGCCAGCAGCTTAGTTGACAGGGAAAACATTCAGTACTTC.

This clonotype was detected ten times or more. The CDR3: CSADRVGSYNSPLHF. For the CDR3, the DNA is TGCAGTGCGGACAGGGTAGGATCCTATAATTCACCCCTCCACTTT. The chain recombines TRBV20-1 with TRBJ1-6, with 8 nucleotides matching TRBD1. The ends lost 6 bases at V and 1 base at J; junction bases unmatched: 5. CDR3 length: 15 residues. Germline V gene lookup returns CDR1 DFQATT and CDR2 SNEGSKA (reference sequence).

This clonotype showed up many times. V is TRBV7-9 and J is TRBJ2-5; 7 bases align to TRBD1. The CDR3 covers 15 residues. The junction had 7 bases not matched to a gene; V was cut back by 1 base and J by 5 bases. Germline values: CDR1 SEHNR, CDR2 FQNEAQ (reference sequence). The CDR3 here is CASSLDGRGTETQYF. The DNA of the CDR3 is TGTGCCAGCAGCTTAGATGGCAGGGGGACCGAGACCCAGTACTTC.

The gene calls are TRBV7-6 and TRBJ2-3, with TRBD2 as a possible D gene (7 bases). This CDR3 contains 17 residues. Trimming removed 5 bases from V and 4 bases from J, with 22 bases in between. Germline CDR1 is SGHVS and CDR2 is FNYEAQ. CDR3 sequence: CASSLAGGGRPADTQYF. Here the CDR3 DNA reads TGTGCCAGCAGCCTCGCCGGGGGCGGGAGACCCGCAGATACGCAGTATTTT.

This clonotype was observed many times. The chain combines TRBV7-9 with TRBJ2-7; 9 bases are shared with TRBD1. This CDR3 comprises 15 residues. J was trimmed by 2 bases and V by 5 bases; bases with no gene match: 7. CDR1 is SEHNR, CDR2 FQNEAQ, per germline (reference sequence). CDR3 protein: CASSPRDRATYEQYF. CDR3 DNA: TGTGCCAGCAGCCCCCGGGACAGGGCAACCTACGAGCAGTACTTC.